Presented here are 3 T cell receptor beta chains from one specimen sequenced in a study of blood T cells in healthy people across ages (dated by TCRdb to the mid-2010s). The library came from 5' RACE. Reads for this sample came from an Illumina HiSeq 2500. A second PCR of roughly 6 to 11 cycles was performed with a sample-barcoded 5' primer and a J-beta primer mix. TCRdb's own reprocessing of the public reads used fastp at Q25 and MiXCR and kept productive beta chains. Rows merge per CDR3 protein into single entries with the most common DNA and genes. The sample profile shows over 550,000 distinct CDR3 sequences; about 28% of them were found once. Jointly, the top ten make up about 15% of the sample. The specimen was blood. The receptors stem from a woman of 80 years or more in good health.

There are many counts of this clonotype. A much more abundant neighbour one base away suggests this may be a read error. V usage is TRBV12-3 or TRBV12-4 and J usage is TRBJ2-7, with D possibly being TRBD1 (6 bases). The V end was cut by 4 bases, the J end by 2 bases, with 12 bases between. The CDR3 has 14 amino acids. The CDR3 DNA sequence: TGTGCCAGCAGTTGTGGGGGCTCAACCTACGAGCAGTACTTC. Encoded protein: CASSCGGSTYEQYF.

To note about this clonotype: This may arise from a read error, as a much more abundant clone is one base away. This CDR3 reads CAWSVAGGRVYDNEQYF. In nucleotides, the CDR3 is TGTGCCTGGAGTGTAGCGGGGGGCCGAGTTTACGACAATGAGCAGTACTTC. V and J are TRBV30 and TRBJ2-5, with TRBD2 matching over 9 bases. The V gene's germline CDR1 is GTSNPN and CDR2 SVGIG (reference sequence). The ends lost 0 bases at V and 11 bases at J; junction bases unmatched: 19. There are 17 residues in the CDR3.

This clonotype was detected many times. The chain recombines TRBV28 with TRBJ1-6; D is unclear. This CDR3 is built from 15 residues. V lost 3 bases, J lost 10 bases, and 16 bases lay in between. Germline values: CDR1 MDHEN, CDR2 SYDVKM. The CDR3 DNA sequence: TGTGCCAGCAGTTTTACGGGCAGCTCCCCCTCACCCCTCCACTTT. Its protein is CASSFTGSSPSPLHF.